A single T cell receptor (beta chain) is shown here with its context. What it binds is unknown. The data belong to a study of cytotoxic CD8 clonotypes in ibrutinib-treated CLL. Findings and limits, study-wide: Rising at ibrutinib response, clonality subsequently fell back toward baseline at progression. Sampling times, which were not matched between the groups, differed between sustained-remission patients and progressing patients.

The table came from immunoSEQ multiplex PCR; TCRdb's copy has only in-frame clones and leaves some out. The sample carries over 95,000 clones, 55% to 75% recorded once. Germline V gene lookup returns CDR1 SGHDT and CDR2 YYEEEE. V dropped 4 bases and J dropped 1 base, with 14 bases sitting between them. The CDR3 consists of 15 residues. This clonotype was sampled from a human donor with chronic lymphocytic leukemia. This chain joins TRBV5-6 and TRBJ1-1; maybe TRBD1 (6 bases). The starting material was PBMCs, obtained after 24 months of ibrutinib treatment. The CDR3 sequence is CASSVFGQKNTEAFF. For the CDR3, the DNA is TGTGCCAGCAGCGTCTTTGGACAGAAGAACACTGAAGCTTTCTTT.